This TCR beta chain was captured in a study of cytomegalovirus exposure and HLA in healthy donors. The PCR made use of 60 Vbeta and 13 Jbeta primers. Repertoires were generated with immunoSEQ multiplex PCR, while TCRdb's copy carries only in-frame clones and drops some. The table has about 240,000 clones, 75% to 85% seen once. V was pared by 8 bases and J by 6 bases, with 22 bases between. The CDR3 sequence is 16 residues long. CDR1 is MNHNY, CDR2 SVGAGI, per germline (reference sequence). The V and J genes are TRBV6-6 and TRBJ2-2; D might be TRBD2 (6 bases). The TCR was taken from a woman in her fifties or sixties in good health and CMV-seropositive. The sample taken for sequencing was PBMCs. The CDR3 DNA follows: TGTGCCAGCTCCCCCCGTGGTGGGCCGGGGGCCGGGGAGCTGTTTTTT. It codes for CASSPRGGPGAGELFF.